The present entry profiles one T cell receptor (beta chain) with its context. The data belong to a study of blood T cells in healthy people across ages. J lost 3 bases, V lost 11 bases, and 5 bases had no gene match. Germline loops: CDR1 ENHRY, CDR2 SYGVKD. The CDR3 runs to 14 residues. A second about 6 to 12 cycle PCR used barcoded and J-beta primers. Each CDR3 protein is one row after TCRdb ran MiXCR on the 5' RACE reads. The sample includes more than 700,000 distinct CDR3 sequences, less than 70% seen only once; the top ten take about 42%. The sequence was collected from a man older than 75 in good health. The specimen sequenced was blood. The rearrangement links TRBV10-3 to TRBJ1-6, with 9 bases aligning to TRBD1. The CDR3, as DNA: TGTGCCGGCAGACAGGGGGACTATAATTCACCCCTCCACTTT. Residues: CAGRQGDYNSPLHF.